This T cell receptor beta chain was identified during a study of shared clonotypes between healthy human individuals. This clone was observed a handful of times. At one end the junction does not follow the germline gene, possibly because of a read error. Other DNA sequences from this sample encode an identical CDR3 as well. Germline-derived CDR1 and CDR2 are SSHAT and FNYEAQ (reference sequence). The CDR3 is 15 amino acids. This table comes from immunoSEQ multiplex PCR, and its TCRdb copy is limited to in-frame clones, with some not included. The sample holds about 960,000 clones; 76% are singletons and the top ten take about 1.5%.

The source material was memory CD4+ T cells sorted from blood. The subset is: CD45RA-negative fraction. This rearrangement joins TRBV7-7 to TRBJ2-3, with TRBD2 as a possible D gene (5 bases). This clonotype was obtained from a man between 18 and 29 years old in good health. CDR3: CASSLAGKSTDTQYF. Here the CDR3 DNA reads TGTGCTAGCAGCTTAGCCGGGAAAAGCACAGATACGCAGTATTTT.